This is a list of T cell receptor beta chains from one sample in a study of Graves' ophthalmopathy and Graves' hyperthyroidism. MiXCR, applied by TCRdb to the multiplex PCR reads, yields one record per CDR3 protein. Of hundreds of thousands of distinct CDR3 sequences detected, over 40% appear once; the ten largest clones hold 3.3%. The sequenced sample was peripheral blood. These TCRs come from an adult man with Graves' ophthalmopathy. Each CDR3 is given with its conserved first and last residue. Fields, in order: clone size, D gene, V gene, J gene, CDR3 length, CDR3 protein, CDR3 DNA. The D gene is left open where the match is weak. Clone size is given for some rows only: seen once, a few or many times, or a class if the clone is expanded.

many,-,TRBV7-8,TRBJ2-7,16,CASSYSRRGPSYEQYF,TGTGCCAGCAGCTACAGCCGGCGGGGGCCTTCCTACGAGCAGTACTTC
-,-,TRBV5-4,TRBJ1-3,14,CASSSRADGNTIYF,TGTGCCAGCAGCTCTCGGGCGGATGGAAACACCATATATTTT
many,-,TRBV19,TRBJ1-5,15,CASSRDQWANQPQHF,TGTGCCAGTAGTAGGGATCAGTGGGCCAATCAGCCCCAGCATTTT
many,-,TRBV7-9,TRBJ1-1,18,CASSPASRHRQMNTEAFF,TGTGCCAGCAGCCCCGCTTCAAGGCACCGGCAAATGAACACTGAAGCTTTCTTT
-,-,TRBV7-8,TRBJ1-3,16,CASSVSQGYSGNTIYF,TGTGCCAGCAGCGTCTCGCAGGGCTACTCTGGAAACACCATATATTTT
many,-,TRBV19,TRBJ2-6,14,CASSTGPGANVLTF,TGTGCCAGTAGTACAGGGCCTGGGGCCAACGTCCTGACTTTC
few,TRBD1,TRBV2,TRBJ1-2,18,CASSLYGQGRLANYGYTF,TGTGCCAGCAGTTTATACGGACAGGGAAGATTAGCTAACTATGGCTACACCTTC
many,-,TRBV7-8,TRBJ1-6,17,CASSLTGTSSYNSPLHF,TGTGCCAGCAGCCTCACAGGGACAAGCTCCTATAATTCACCCCTCCACTTT
-,-,TRBV29-1,TRBJ2-2,14,CSVEGVAVSGELFF,TGCAGCGTTGAAGGGGTAGCGGTGTCCGGGGAGCTGTTTTTT
-,TRBD2,TRBV19,TRBJ2-5,16,CASSPSGSSHQETQYF,TGTGCCAGTAGTCCGAGCGGGAGCTCTCACCAAGAGACCCAGTACTTC
many,-,TRBV7-9,TRBJ2-5,14,CASSSFGGEETQYF,TGTGCCAGCAGCTCTTTCGGCGGGGAGGAGACCCAGTACTTC
few,-,TRBV10-3,TRBJ1-5,18,CASSTRSLATGRGQPQHF,TGTGCCAGCAGCACCCGTTCTCTCGCCACAGGGCGAGGACAGCCCCAGCATTTT
-,TRBD2,TRBV2,TRBJ2-7,14,CASSQDGAGYEQYF,TGTGCCAGCAGCCAAGATGGAGCGGGATACGAGCAGTACTTC
few,-,TRBV20-1,TRBJ1-1,13,CSATQQSNTEAFF,TGCAGTGCGACCCAACAGAGCAACACTGAAGCTTTCTTT
-,-,TRBV20-1,TRBJ2-2,14,CSASRPLGTGELFF,TGCAGTGCTTCTCGTCCTTTGGGCACCGGGGAGCTGTTTTTT
many,-,TRBV6-5,TRBJ1-1,13,CASRASRQNVAFF,TGTGCCAGCAGGGCCTCGAGACAGAACGTAGCTTTCTTT
-,-,TRBV6-6,TRBJ1-5,15,CASRSQGDSNQPQHF,TGTGCCAGCAGGTCTCAGGGCGATAGCAATCAGCCCCAGCATTTT
few,TRBD1,TRBV5-8,TRBJ2-7,16,CASSRLPGQGFNEQYF,TGTGCCAGCAGCCGTTTACCGGGACAGGGGTTCAACGAGCAGTACTTC
few,-,TRBV12-3/TRBV12-4,TRBJ2-3,11,CAASSTDTEYF,TGTGCCGCCTCTTCCACAGATACGGAGTATTTT
many,TRBD2,TRBV7-2,TRBJ2-7,16,CASSLDLAGGGNEQYF,TGTGCCAGCAGCTTAGACTTAGCGGGGGGCGGGAACGAGCAGTACTTC
many,-,TRBV15,TRBJ1-2,15,CATSRDRADIYGYTF,TGTGCCACCAGCAGAGATAGGGCCGATATCTATGGCTACACCTTC
-,-,TRBV6-1,TRBJ2-5,15,CASSVPPLGQETQYF,TGTGCCAGCAGTGTCCCTCCGCTAGGGCAAGAGACCCAGTACTTC
many,TRBD1,TRBV25-1,TRBJ1-1,14,CASSEKEAGGEAFF,TGTGCCAGCAGCGAGAAGGAGGCAGGGGGGGAGGCTTTCTTT
-,-,TRBV10-3,TRBJ2-7,11,CAIKGSYEQYF,TGTGCCATCAAGGGGTCCTACGAGCAGTACTTC
many,-,TRBV2,TRBJ1-1,16,CASSDLGTKMNTEAFF,TGTGCCAGCAGTGATTTAGGGACCAAAATGAACACTGAAGCTTTCTTT
-,-,TRBV3-1,TRBJ1-2,14,CASSPYGQSYGYTF,TGTGCCAGCAGCCCATACGGACAGAGCTATGGCTACACCTTC
-,TRBD1,TRBV5-6,TRBJ2-7,16,CASSGKGMQGDHEQYF,TGTGCCAGCAGCGGAAAAGGTATGCAGGGGGACCACGAGCAGTACTTC
-,-,TRBV7-9,TRBJ1-1,14,CASSLALGGSEAFF,TGTGCCAGCAGCTTAGCACTGGGGGGCTCTGAAGCTTTCTTT
once,TRBD1,TRBV19,TRBJ2-2,16,CASSMKGQGGIGELFF,TGTGCCAGTAGTATGAAGGGACAGGGGGGAATCGGGGAGCTGTTTTTT
few,TRBD1,TRBV9,TRBJ1-2,16,CASSVGGQANGYGYTF,TGTGCCAGCAGCGTAGGGGGACAGGCCAACGGCTATGGCTACACCTTC
-,-,TRBV2,TRBJ1-2,14,CASSSRTYEYGYTF,TGTGCCAGCAGTTCCAGGACGTATGAGTATGGCTACACCTTC
many,TRBD1,TRBV7-9,TRBJ1-2,14,CASSPETGGDGYTF,TGTGCCAGCAGCCCCGAGACAGGGGGAGATGGCTACACCTTC
many,-,TRBV2,TRBJ1-1,12,CASRSRYTEAFF,TGTGCCAGCAGGTCCAGGTACACTGAAGCTTTCTTT
-,-,TRBV15,TRBJ1-2,12,CATSRVQAGNTF,TGTGCCACCAGCAGAGTACAGGCGGGAAACACCTTC
many,TRBD2,TRBV9,TRBJ2-5,15,CASSVGTSGEETQYF,TGTGCCAGCAGCGTTGGGACTAGCGGAGAAGAGACCCAGTACTTC
many,TRBD1,TRBV15,TRBJ2-7,16,CATSRDLTGNSYEQYF,TGTGCCACCAGCAGAGATTTGACAGGGAACTCCTACGAGCAGTACTTC
many,-,TRBV20-1,TRBJ1-2,13,CSARDSGSYGYTF,TGCAGTGCTAGAGATAGCGGATCTTATGGCTACACCTTC
many,-,TRBV20-1,TRBJ1-1,13,CSASRWVDTEAFF,TGCAGTGCTAGTAGGTGGGTAGACACTGAAGCTTTCTTT
many,-,TRBV7-3,TRBJ2-5,13,CASSLKARETQYF,TGTGCCAGCAGCTTAAAGGCTAGGGAGACCCAGTACTTC
-,-,TRBV24-1,TRBJ1-6,11,CATRDNSPLHF,TGTGCCACCAGGGACAATTCACCCCTCCACTTT
few,-,TRBV6-4,TRBJ1-6,15,CASSDSNQGASPLHF,TGTGCCAGCAGTGACTCGAATCAGGGTGCCTCACCCCTCCACTTT
many,-,TRBV5-1,TRBJ2-5,16,CASSPGGGHLGETQYF,TGCGCCAGCAGCCCCGGTGGGGGACACCTCGGGGAGACCCAGTACTTC
-,TRBD2,TRBV29-1,TRBJ2-3,16,CSVGPGLAGSTDTQYF,TGCAGCGTTGGACCGGGACTAGCGGGGAGCACAGATACGCAGTATTTT
many,-,TRBV29-1,TRBJ1-2,14,CSVERRGHNYGYTF,TGCAGCGTTGAACGCAGGGGCCATAACTATGGCTACACCTTC
-,-,TRBV12-3/TRBV12-4,TRBJ1-2,12,CASSPVGFGYTF,TGTGCCAGCAGCCCCGTGGGGTTCGGCTACACCTTC
many,-,TRBV7-9,TRBJ1-2,13,CASSFGGDPGYTF,TGTGCCAGCAGCTTTGGGGGGGATCCTGGCTACACCTTC
-,-,TRBV10-2,TRBJ2-3,13,CASSQNWGDTQYF,TGCGCCAGCTCCCAGAACTGGGGAGATACGCAGTATTTT
-,TRBD1,TRBV7-8,TRBJ2-2,14,CASSSRDRLGELFF,TGTGCCAGCAGCTCCCGGGACAGGCTGGGCGAGCTGTTTTTT
-,-,TRBV2,TRBJ2-5,15,CASIGGGAGQETQYF,TGTGCCAGCATTGGGGGTGGGGCGGGGCAAGAGACCCAGTACTTC
-,TRBD2,TRBV7-3,TRBJ2-3,15,CSSSQKRGGTDTQYF,TGTTCCAGCAGCCAAAAGCGGGGGGGCACAGATACGCAGTATTTT
once,TRBD1,TRBV10-3,TRBJ1-2,14,CASSPGQPNFGYTF,TGTGCCAGCAGCCCGGGACAGCCAAATTTCGGCTACACCTTC
-,-,TRBV5-8,TRBJ1-6,15,CASSLEGARNSPLHF,TGTGCCAGCAGCTTGGAGGGTGCTCGTAATTCACCCCTCCACTTT
-,TRBD1,TRBV7-2,TRBJ1-4,13,CASSFGTGEKLFF,TGTGCCAGCAGCTTTGGGACAGGCGAAAAACTGTTTTTT
-,TRBD1,TRBV9,TRBJ1-4,15,CASSVGMDRAEKLFF,TGTGCCAGCAGCGTAGGAATGGACAGGGCCGAAAAACTGTTTTTT
once,TRBD2,TRBV5-1,TRBJ2-5,12,CAGSLGGETQCF,TGCGCCGGCAGCTTGGGGGGGGAGACCCAGTGCTTC
-,TRBD1,TRBV7-2,TRBJ2-3,15,CASSLEGASTDTQYF,TGTGCCAGCAGCTTAGAGGGGGCCAGCACAGATACGCAGTATTTT